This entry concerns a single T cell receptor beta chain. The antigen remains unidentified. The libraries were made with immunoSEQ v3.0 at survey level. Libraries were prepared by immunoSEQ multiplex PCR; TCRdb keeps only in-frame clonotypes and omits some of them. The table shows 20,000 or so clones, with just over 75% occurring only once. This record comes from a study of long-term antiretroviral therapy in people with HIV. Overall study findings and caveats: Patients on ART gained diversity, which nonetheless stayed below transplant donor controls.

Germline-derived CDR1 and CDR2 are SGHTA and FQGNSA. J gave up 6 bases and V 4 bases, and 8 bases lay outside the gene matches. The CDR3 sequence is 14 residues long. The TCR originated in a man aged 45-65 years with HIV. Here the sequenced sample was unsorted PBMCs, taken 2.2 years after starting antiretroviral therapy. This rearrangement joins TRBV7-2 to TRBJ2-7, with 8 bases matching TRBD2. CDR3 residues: CASSSDSGIGEQYF. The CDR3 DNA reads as TGTGCCAGCAGCTCCGATAGCGGGATAGGCGAGCAGTACTTC.